The entry that follows covers one TCR beta chain sequence. Replicate sorted-subset PCRs were loaded with 150 to 250 ng DNA, 31,000 or so T cell genomes. As handled by the study authors: ImmunoSEQ gave junction-only sequences without quality scores, so filtering differed. Some clones are missing from TCRdb's copy, which holds only in-frame ones; the method was immunoSEQ multiplex PCR. V, J and clone size are taken as reported in that table, and D and trimming were inferred from the DNA itself. The sample includes roughly 890,000 clones, nearly 95% of them seen just once. This entry belongs to a study of shared clonotypes between healthy human individuals. Across the study: Each donor contributed plates that comprised three CD4 naive, three CD4 memory, two CD8 naive and one CD8 memory.

Germline assignment: CDR1 SGHDT and CDR2 YYEEEE. Trimming shortened V by 0 bases and J by 5 bases, and 18 bases separated the two germline ends. The CDR3 consists of 17 residues. CD8 cells regarded as naive lacked CD45RO, were positively chosen for CCR7, and omitted terminally differentiated effector memory CD45RA+ cells. The V gene is TRBV5-6, the J gene TRBJ2-1; the D gene could be TRBD1 or TRBD2 (5 bases each). The origin of this receptor is a man aged 25 to 40 in good health. Sequenced material: naive CD8+ T cells sorted from blood. The CDR3 DNA is TGTGCCAGCAGCTTGGTTCGAGGGACCCCAAAGAACAATGAGCAGTTCTTC. This codes for CASSLVRGTPKNNEQFF. Filled out from reference TRBV5-6 and TRBJ2-1, the complete variable domain reads DAGVTQSPTHLIKTRGQQVTLRCSPKSGHDTVSWYQQALGQGPQFIFQYYEEEERQRGNFPDRFSGHQFPNYSSELNVNALLLGDSALYLCASSLVRGTPKNNEQFFGPGTRLTVL.